This T cell receptor (beta chain) was retrieved from a study of cytomegalovirus exposure and HLA in healthy donors. The assay was immunoSEQ multiplex PCR, and TCRdb's table has in-frame clones only and misses some. The table includes 240,000 or so clones, more than 75% detected once. Separate from the roughly 700-subject first cohort was the approximately 120-subject validation cohort, to which the donors belonged. The CDR3 has 13 residues. J lost 7 bases, V lost 2 bases, and 5 bases had no gene match. Germline CDR1 reads SGHKS; CDR2 reads YYEKEE (reference sequence). The sequenced sample consisted of PBMCs. The genes are TRBV5-5 and TRBJ2-7, with TRBD2 identical over 8 bases. The TCR originated in a woman aged 25 to 39 in good health and CMV-seropositive. Here the CDR3 reads CASSFYSSGEQYF. CDR3 sequence (DNA): TGTGCCAGCAGCTTCTATTCTAGCGGGGAGCAGTACTTC.